The 2 T cell receptor beta chains in this list originate from one sample, sequenced in a study of blood T cell repertoires in COVID-19. Using immunoSEQ multiplex PCR, the repertoire was profiled, and TCRdb retains in-frame clones only, with some absent. Of fewer than 15,000 clones listed, 70% to 90% are singletons. Sequencing used peripheral blood. The receptor set was obtained from a human donor in a cohort sampled during active COVID-19.

This rearrangement joins TRBV12-3 or TRBV12-4 to TRBJ2-2; D gene unclear. With 4 bases removed from V and 1 base from J, the gap between germline ends came to 4 bases. This CDR3 is 13 amino acids long. The CDR3 nucleotides read TGTGCCAGCAGTTACGGGAACACCGGGGAGCTGTTTTTT. It translates to CASSYGNTGELFF.

V and J are TRBV7-3 and TRBJ2-1; 8 bases fit TRBD2. The CDR3 totals 16 residues. CDR1 and CDR2 (germline): SGHTA, FQGTGA. V dropped 1 base and J dropped 7; count of bases not matched to a gene: 9. The CDR3 bases are TGTGCCAGCAGCTTAATAAGAGAGACTAGCGCGAATGAGCAGTTCTTC. Protein sequence: CASSLIRETSANEQFF.